This T cell receptor (beta chain) came from a study of blood T cell repertoires in COVID-19 (TCRdb year 2020). With regard to the full study: The collaborator samples originated in the United States, Italy and Spain and spanned the acute and convalescent phases of COVID-19. The material from the prospective study consisted of cDNA or gDNA derived from T cells, B-cell-depleted T cells, or PBMCs. Subjects who had been exposed to COVID-19, were actively infected with it, or had recovered from it provided the deeply sampled blood TCRbeta repertoires that made up the dataset. The repertoires were released in a freely available public database meant as a resource for research on the immune response to SARS-CoV-2. Samples were obtained from the ongoing ImmuneRACE study (first 160 participants) and from about 1,300 subjects provided by 6 global collaborators. The sample metadata nearly always contained a de-identified subject ID, COVID-19 status, age in years and sex. HLA class I and class II types, where available, came from metadata supplied by the sample provider rather than from assay-based typing. Overall results and qualifications from the work: How much clinical and demographic metadata was included differed by source and by participant, and the metadata was provided uncurated.

Comments on this clone: Its specific antigen is unknown. There are no base qualities to consult, and no much larger clone falls within one base.

V is cut back by 7 bases and J by 8 bases, with 8 bases in the junction unmatched. The germline V gene provides CDR1 SGHRS and CDR2 YFSETQ. Inclusive of the bounding cysteine and phenylalanine, the CDR3 is 14 residues long. The CDR3 DNA has 42 bases and is translated from base 1. Collaborating institutions collected whole blood in K2EDTA tubes following their own protocols. For TCRbeta analysis, collaborators shipped samples in one of three forms: frozen whole blood, isolated PBMCs, or DNA extracted from either of those sample types. TCRbeta CDR3 regions were amplified from genomic DNA by means of the immunoSEQ Assay, a bias-controlled multiplex PCR. Per the authors' processing: Within the assay, amplification of reference gene primers was used to estimate how many nucleated cells each sample contained. Sequence reads were collapsed and filtered to measure the absolute abundance of every unique TCRbeta CDR3 rearrangement. For each sample, productive Simpson clonality was calculated as the square root of Simpson's diversity index over productive rearrangements. In its TCRdb copy, this immuneACCESS table keeps in-frame sequences only and misses some clones. Where compared with another copy, unresolved V genes explain less than half of these, and the others have no known cause. The V and J calls and clone size are taken from that table; D and trimming were inferred from the DNA. In this sample the table shows 110,000 or so clones, about four fifths of which occur a single time. The ten largest account for over 7.5% of the sample.

Sequences were obtained from peripheral blood. The chain is made from TRBV5-1 and TRBJ1-4, with 10 central nucleotides matching TRBD1. The TCR sequence derives from a woman aged 40 to 50 with acute or convalescent COVID-19. The CDR3 here reads CASQPGTGEEKLFF. At the DNA level, the sequence is TGCGCCAGCCAACCCGGGACAGGGGAAGAAAAACTGTTTTTT.